The 26 T cell receptor beta chains below come from one sample, sequenced in a study of spatial heterogeneity in lung cancer. These TCRs' antigens remain unknown. The time point here: sample taken at primary tumor resection. Findings of the study overall: Tumor mutation count correlated with how many alpha and beta TCRs expanded intratumorally.

One entry per CDR3 protein results from TCRdb running MiXCR on the 5' RACE reads. The sample lists thousands of distinct CDR3 sequences; over 5% were seen once. The material sequenced was lung tumor tissue, taken at surgery. The receptors originated from a male donor with early-stage non-small cell lung cancer.

This clonotype was counted at least ten times. The J gene is TRBJ1-1, the V gene TRBV27; no definite D call. The CDR3 sequence is 13 residues long. The V and J ends lost 3 bases and 8 bases respectively, with 13 bases between them. Germline V lookup: CDR1 MNHEY, CDR2 SMNVEV (reference sequence). Written as DNA, the CDR3 is TGTGCCAGCAGTTTGTCTCCGGGCTCCGAAGCTTTCTTT. Its protein product is CASSLSPGSEAFF.

This clonotype was seen repeatedly, ten times or more. The chain is built from TRBV11-2 and TRBJ2-1, with D unclear. Germline V gene data show CDR1 as SGHAT and CDR2 as FQNNGV. Trimming took 2 bases from V and 0 from J, leaving 8 bases between them. The CDR3 has 15 residues. The CDR3 loop reads CASSLLGSSYNEQFF. As DNA, the CDR3 is TGTGCCAGCAGCTTACTAGGAAGCTCCTACAATGAGCAGTTCTTC.

This clonotype was seen at least ten times. V gene TRBV5-1 combines with J gene TRBJ2-3; a weak D match, TRBD2 (8 bases). V shed 0 bases and J shed 0 bases, with 14 bases lying between them. The V gene's germline CDR1 is SGHRS and CDR2 YFSETQ. The CDR3 is made up of 17 amino acids. The CDR3 DNA follows: TGCGCCAGCAGCTTGGAGGGGGCTAGCGGGAGCACAGATACGCAGTATTTT. The encoded protein is CASSLEGASGSTDTQYF.

This clonotype was counted many times. This chain uses TRBV29-1 with TRBJ1-2; 8 bases are shared with TRBD1. There are 12 residues in the CDR3. The ends lost 5 bases at V and 3 bases at J; junction bases unmatched: 2. The V gene's germline CDR1 is SQVTM and CDR2 ANQGSEA. The CDR3 protein is CSVSQGDYGYTF. The CDR3 bases are TGCAGCGTTTCACAGGGGGACTATGGCTACACCTTC.

This clonotype was recorded many times. J is TRBJ1-6 and V is TRBV2; D perhaps matches TRBD1 (5 bases). The CDR3 runs to 15 residues. Trimming stripped 9 bases from V and 2 bases from J, with 14 bases between. Germline lookup yields CDR1 SNHLY and CDR2 FYNNEI. The CDR3 nucleotides are TGTGCCAGTCGAATGGACACCACCTATAATTCACCCCTCCACTTT. Amino acids: CASRMDTTYNSPLHF.

By share, this clonotype counts as medium-sized. The chain links TRBV6-5 to TRBJ2-7; possibly TRBD1 for D (5 bases). The CDR3 is made up of 11 amino acids. CDR1 and CDR2 from the germline V gene are MNHEY and SVGAGI. V dropped 3 bases and J dropped 9 bases, with 9 bases sitting between them. Here the CDR3 DNA reads TGTGCCAGCAGTTATGGAACAGGGCAGTACTTC. Translation gives CASSYGTGQYF.

Only a few counts were recorded for this clonotype. The chain is built from TRBV5-4 and TRBJ2-5, with 9 bases identical to TRBD2. Germline CDR1 SGHNT, CDR2 YYREEE (reference sequence). The J segment lost 4 bases and the V segment lost 1 base, leaving 2 bases of the junction unmatched. This CDR3 has 14 residues. For the CDR3, the DNA is TGTGCCAGCAGCTTGATAGCGGGGGTAGAGACCCAGTACTTC. This gives the protein CASSLIAGVETQYF.

This clonotype came up many times. V and J are TRBV6-2 or TRBV6-3 and TRBJ2-4; 10 positions match TRBD1. Germline V gene sequence: CDR1 MNHEY, CDR2 SVGEGT. Trimming removed 3 bases from V and 0 bases from J; junction bases left unmatched: 11. The CDR3 loop spans 19 amino acids. CDR3 bases: TGTGCCAGCAGTTATTTTGGGGACAGGGGAGTACTAGCCAAAAACATTCAGTACTTC. It yields the protein CASSYFGDRGVLAKNIQYF.

This clonotype was detected ten times or more. CDR3 protein: CASSLDRATYNEQFF. CDR3 coding DNA: TGTGCCAGCTCACTGGACAGGGCCACCTACAATGAGCAGTTCTTC. The rearrangement joins TRBV18 to TRBJ2-1; 8 bases are shared with TRBD1. The germline gives CDR1 KGHSH, CDR2 LQKENI. This CDR3 spans 15 amino acids. The V segment lost 4 bases and the J segment 2 bases; nucleotides outside the gene matches: 4.

V gene TRBV9 combines with J gene TRBJ2-3; 16 bases match TRBD2. Germline-derived CDR1 and CDR2 are SGDLS and YYNGEE. This CDR3 has 16 amino acids. J lost 3 bases, V lost 4 bases, and 2 bases had no gene match. The DNA for the CDR3 is TGTGCCAGCAGCCCGGGACTAGCGGGGGGGACAGATACGCAGTATTTT. Residues: CASSPGLAGGTDTQYF. Looking up the rest from reference TRBV9 and TRBJ2-3 gives the full variable domain: DSGVTQTPKHLITATGQRVTLRCSPRSGDLSVYWYQQSLDQGLQFLIQYYNGEERAKGNILERFSAQQFPDLHSELNLSSLELGDSALYFCASSPGLAGGTDTQYFGPGTRLTVL.

This clonotype was observed a few times. The V call is TRBV7-2, the J call TRBJ2-3; D gene ambiguous. V was cut by 1 base and J by 5 bases, with 10 bases left in between. The germline V gene encodes CDR1 SGHTA and CDR2 FQGNSA. The CDR3 is 14 amino acids. Here the CDR3 reads CASSLVGPQDTQYF. The DNA of the CDR3 is TGTGCCAGCAGCTTAGTCGGACCTCAAGATACGCAGTATTTT.

This clonotype occurred many times. The J gene is TRBJ2-7, the V gene TRBV2; D might be TRBD1 (6 bases). Germline values: CDR1 SNHLY, CDR2 FYNNEI. V was pared by 10 bases and J by 5 bases, with 18 bases between. This CDR3 is built from 13 residues. This CDR3 is CATGQLQPNEQYF. CDR3 sequence (DNA): TGTGCCACAGGACAGCTTCAACCTAACGAGCAGTACTTC.

The sample holds many counts of this clonotype. This CDR3 reads CASRHRDYGYTF. For the CDR3, the DNA is TGTGCCAGCAGGCACAGGGACTATGGCTACACCTTC. This rearrangement joins TRBV12-3 or TRBV12-4 to TRBJ1-2; D may be TRBD1 (6 bases). The CDR3 totals 12 residues. V shed 6 bases and J shed 3 bases, with 8 bases lying between them.

This clonotype was seen at least ten times. The V gene is TRBV28, the J gene TRBJ1-2; D possibly corresponds to TRBD1 (5 bases). The germline V and J ends were trimmed by 7 bases and 0 bases, with 15 bases remaining between them. CDR1 and CDR2 from the germline V gene are MDHEN and SYDVKM. The CDR3 contains 15 residues. The CDR3, as DNA: TGTGCCAGCACTTCTCAGGGCCGGGCTAACTATGGCTACACCTTC. Its protein is CASTSQGRANYGYTF.

By sample share, this clonotype is medium-sized. The rearrangement uses TRBV5-1 and TRBJ1-1, with D maybe TRBD1 (5 bases). The V end lost 3 bases, the J end lost 5 bases, and 17 bases lay between the germline ends. The CDR3 consists of 15 residues. Looked up from germline, CDR1 is SGHRS and CDR2 is YFSETQ. CDR3 sequence reads: CASSSAGTATTEAFF. CDR3 sequence (DNA): TGCGCCAGCAGCTCAGCCGGGACGGCAACAACTGAAGCTTTCTTT.

This chain links TRBV4-3 with TRBJ2-1; maybe TRBD2 (6 bases). The CDR3 has 15 amino acids. Looked up from germline, CDR1 is LGHNA and CDR2 is YSLEER. V gave up 1 base and J gave up 8 bases, with 15 bases separating them. The chain's CDR3 is CASSQVASVRYEQFF. CDR3 nucleotide sequence: TGCGCCAGCAGCCAAGTGGCTAGCGTCAGGTATGAGCAGTTCTTC.

This clonotype was picked up many times. One end of the junction varies from germline; a read error may be responsible. The chain employs TRBV11-2 and TRBJ2-7; D possibly corresponds to TRBD1 (5 bases). Germline V CDR1 and CDR2: SGHAT, FQNNGV. The CDR3 extends over 16 amino acids. The CDR3 nucleotides read TGTGTCAGCAGCTTAGTGTCGGCAGGGTTGACCTACGAGCAGTACTTC. Translating gives CVSSLVSAGLTYEQYF. The whole variable domain, filled in from reference TRBV11-2 and TRBJ2-7, reads EAGVAQSPRYKIIEKRQSVAFWCNPISGHATLYWYQQILGQGPKLLIQFQNNGVVDDSQLPKDRFSAERLKGVDSTLKIQPAKLEDSAVYLCVSSLVSAGLTYEQYFGPGTRLTVT.

This sequence joins TRBV2 and TRBJ1-5; perhaps TRBD1 as D (5 bases). V lost 6 bases and J 11 bases, leaving 8 bases between the germline ends. The germline CDR1 and CDR2 sequences are SNHLY and FYNNEI. CDR3 length equals 10 residues. CDR3 nucleotides: TGTGCCAGCAGGGGGGAAGCCCAGCATTTT. It yields the protein CASRGEAQHF.

This sequence joins TRBV2 and TRBJ1-6; D uncertain. The CDR3 contains 13 residues. The germline V gene encodes CDR1 SNHLY and CDR2 FYNNEI. Trimming shortened V by 1 base and J by 10 bases, and 8 bases separated the two germline ends. The CDR3 DNA reads as TGTGCCAGCAGTGAAGGCCCGGGCTCACCCCTCCACTTT. Protein sequence: CASSEGPGSPLHF. The variable domain in full, completed from reference TRBV2 and TRBJ1-6, reads EPEVTQTPSHQVTQMGQEVILRCVPISNHLYFYWYRQILGQKVEFLVSFYNNEISEKSEIFDDQFSVERPDGSNFTLKIRSTKLEDSAMYFCASSEGPGSPLHFGNGTRLTVT.

In this sample, this clonotype turned up many times. This chain uses TRBV30 with TRBJ2-5; the D gene is possibly TRBD1 (6 bases). Trimming removed 4 bases at V and 6 bases at J, with 21 bases between. Looked up from germline, CDR1 is GTSNPN and CDR2 is SVGIG (reference sequence). The CDR3 sequence is 15 residues long. CDR3 coding DNA: TGTGCCTGGACCCCCGGGACACGGATCGGGAAGACCCAGTACTTC. This encodes CAWTPGTRIGKTQYF.

This clonotype was detected many times. For the CDR3, the DNA is TGTGCCAGCAGGAATTGGGACAGGGTCACCGGGGAGCTGTTTTTT. Amino acids: CASRNWDRVTGELFF. This chain links TRBV6-5 with TRBJ2-2; 9 nucleotides match TRBD1. V was clipped by 6 bases and J by 4 bases; unmatched bases: 6. CDR1 and CDR2 (germline): MNHEY, SVGAGI. CDR3 size: 15 residues.

This clonotype was seen many times. The chain combines TRBV7-9 with TRBJ1-5; no clear D gene. The CDR3 loop spans 14 amino acids. V was cut by 4 bases and J by 1 base, with 8 bases left in between. Germline V CDR1 and CDR2: SEHNR, FQNEAQ (reference sequence). Here the CDR3 reads CASSSLQSNQPQHF. The CDR3 bases are TGTGCCAGCAGCTCTCTCCAGAGCAATCAGCCCCAGCATTTT.

This clonotype has ten or more counts. CDR3 in amino acids: CASSGDRGQPQHF. CDR3 nucleotides: TGTGCCAGCAGTGGGGACAGGGGCCAGCCCCAGCATTTT. The chain recombines TRBV6-1 with TRBJ1-5, with 10 bases lining up with TRBD1. The germline V gene has CDR1 MNHNS and CDR2 SASEGT. CDR3 size: 13 residues. The V gene end was trimmed by 4 bases and the J gene end by 7 bases; junction bases not matched to a gene: 1.

This clonotype appeared many times. The rearrangement links TRBV20-1 to TRBJ1-6; 9 bases map to TRBD1. Germline V gene data show CDR1 as DFQATT and CDR2 as SNEGSKA (reference sequence). J gave up 9 bases and V 3 bases, and 6 bases lay outside the gene matches. The CDR3 has 14 residues. CDR3 loop: CSARGGQGLSPLHF. CDR3 DNA: TGCAGTGCTAGGGGAGGACAGGGGCTTTCACCCCTCCACTTT.

This clonotype was counted at least ten times. The chain carries TRBV20-1 and TRBJ2-5; TRBD1 agrees at 8 bases. V was pared by 3 bases and J by 5 bases, with 14 bases of the junction left unmatched. Germline values: CDR1 DFQATT, CDR2 SNEGSKA (reference sequence). This CDR3 spans 16 amino acids. The CDR3 DNA reads as TGCAGTGCTAGCCGCTCCATGGACAGGGTTTGGGAGACCCAGTACTTC. Its protein product is CSASRSMDRVWETQYF.

This clonotype was seen ten or more times. The V call is TRBV7-3, the J call TRBJ2-3; D not certain. CDR3 length equals 13 residues. Germline V gene sequence: CDR1 SGHTA, CDR2 FQGTGA. The V end was cut by 5 bases, the J end by 0 bases, with 6 bases between. DNA of the CDR3: TGTGCCAGCAGCACCGACAGCACAGATACGCAGTATTTT. It is translated as CASSTDSTDTQYF.